Shown below are 8 T cell receptor beta chains from a single sample sequenced in a study of blood T cell repertoires in COVID-19. The table came from immunoSEQ multiplex PCR; TCRdb's copy has only in-frame clones and leaves some out. This table has roughly 200,000 clones, around four fifths appearing once. Sample: peripheral blood. Receptor source: a man aged 35-49 years with active or convalescent COVID-19.

The chain links TRBV15 to TRBJ1-2; D is ambiguous. CDR1 and CDR2 from the germline V gene are LNHNV and YYDKDF (reference sequence). Trimming took off 0 bases at V and 3 bases at J, with 8 bases between the two ends. The CDR3 length is 14 residues. CDR3 in amino acids: CATSRDWGDYGYTF. For the CDR3, the DNA is TGTGCCACCAGCAGAGATTGGGGAGACTATGGCTACACCTTC.

This clone showed up just a few times. Additional DNA sequences in this sample encode the identical CDR3. The chain combines TRBV2 with TRBJ1-2, with a tentative D call TRBD1 (5 bases). Germline loops: CDR1 SNHLY, CDR2 FYNNEI. This CDR3 is 13 amino acids long. The V and J ends lost 3 bases and 4 bases respectively, with 9 bases between them. The CDR3 region is CASSESRGYGYTF. For the CDR3, the DNA is TGTGCCAGCAGTGAGAGTAGGGGCTATGGCTACACCTTC.

The chain has TRBV12-3 or TRBV12-4 and TRBJ1-6, with D perhaps TRBD1 (5 bases). This CDR3 region has 12 residues. The ends were cut back, 7 bases at V and 9 bases at J, with 10 bases in the middle. The CDR3: CASKAGRSPLHF. Written as DNA, the CDR3 is TGTGCCAGCAAGGCAGGGCGTTCACCCCTCCACTTT.

The J gene is TRBJ2-7, the V gene TRBV3-1 (or the pseudogene TRBV3-2); 10 bases align to TRBD2. With 5 bases clipped from V and 3 bases from J, the junction kept 10 bases outside the gene matches. Germline V gene lookup returns CDR1 LGHDT and CDR2 YNNKEL (reference sequence). The CDR3 runs 16 residues. CDR3 residues: CASSASPSGSIYEQYF. The CDR3 DNA is TGTGCCAGCAGCGCGAGCCCTAGCGGGAGCATCTACGAGCAGTACTTC.

CDR3 region: CASSLPGTGRYEQYF. CDR3 DNA sequence: TGTGCCAGCAGCTTGCCCGGGACAGGGCGCTACGAGCAGTACTTC. The chain joins TRBV5-8 to TRBJ2-7; 9 bases align to TRBD1. With V trimmed by 1 base and J by 3 bases, 5 bases remained unmatched. Germline-derived CDR1 and CDR2 are SGHTS and YDEGEE. CDR3 size: 15 residues.

The rearrangement links TRBV4-1 to TRBJ2-7; 7 bases match TRBD2. The CDR3 loop spans 16 amino acids. Per the germline V gene, CDR1 is MGHRA and CDR2 is YSYEKL. V gave up 0 bases and J gave up 2 bases; unmatched junction bases: 7. CDR3 sequence: CASSQDRAGTPYEQYF. The CDR3 DNA sequence: TGCGCCAGCAGCCAAGATCGAGCGGGGACCCCCTACGAGCAGTACTTC.

The chain joins TRBV2 to TRBJ1-4; D gene uncertain. CDR1 and CDR2 from the germline V gene are SNHLY and FYNNEI. CDR3 size: 16 residues. V lost 8 bases to trimming and J lost 7 bases, with 23 bases between them. As DNA, the CDR3 is TGTGCCAGCTCGCGCTCGGGATTGTTGGGTCGTGAAAAACTGTTTTTT. It codes for CASSRSGLLGREKLFF.

The gene calls are TRBV15 and TRBJ1-6; D is perhaps TRBD1 (5 bases). Deletions cut 1 base from V and 9 bases from J, with 10 bases between. CDR3 length: 14 residues. Germline CDR1 and CDR2: LNHNV and YYDKDF (reference sequence). The CDR3 loop is CATSRGERGSPLHF. In DNA, the CDR3 is TGTGCCACCAGCAGAGGGGAAAGGGGTTCACCCCTCCACTTT.